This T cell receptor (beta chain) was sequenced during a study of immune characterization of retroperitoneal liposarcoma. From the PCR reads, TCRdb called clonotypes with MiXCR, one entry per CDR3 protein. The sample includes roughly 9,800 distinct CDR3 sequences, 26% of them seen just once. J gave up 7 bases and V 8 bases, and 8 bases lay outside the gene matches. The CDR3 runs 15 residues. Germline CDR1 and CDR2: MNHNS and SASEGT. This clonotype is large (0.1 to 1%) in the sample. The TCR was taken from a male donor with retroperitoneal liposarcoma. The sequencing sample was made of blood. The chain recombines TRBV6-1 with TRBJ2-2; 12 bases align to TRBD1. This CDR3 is CASPGTGGPGGELFF. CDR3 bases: TGTGCCAGCCCTGGGACAGGGGGCCCGGGCGGGGAGCTGTTTTTT.